This T cell receptor (beta chain) stems from a study of cytomegalovirus exposure and HLA in healthy donors. Study details: Some 80 million unique TCRs from HLA-typed donors were held in an early data release. Study outcomes and limitations: Rarity marked most TCR sequences, yet some public TCRs occurred in many donors.

60 Vbeta and 13 Jbeta primers were used in PCR. The table came from immunoSEQ multiplex PCR; TCRdb's copy has only in-frame clones and leaves some out. This table has fewer than 250,000 clones, roughly 80% appearing once. The CDR3 is 16 amino acids. The trim removed 0 bases at V and 8 bases at J, leaving 10 bases unmatched. CDR1 is SGHRS and CDR2 is YFSETQ in the germline V gene. Of note for this clone: The antigen is not known. The identical CDR3 is also encoded by other nucleotide sequences in the sample.

This receptor was taken from a woman in her twenties or thirties in good health and CMV-seropositive. The specimen sequenced was PBMCs. The V call is TRBV5-1, the J call TRBJ2-2; 7 positions match TRBD2. CDR3: CASSLADERENGELFF. CDR3 in DNA: TGCGCCAGCAGCTTGGCCGATGAGCGGGAAAATGGGGAGCTGTTTTTT.